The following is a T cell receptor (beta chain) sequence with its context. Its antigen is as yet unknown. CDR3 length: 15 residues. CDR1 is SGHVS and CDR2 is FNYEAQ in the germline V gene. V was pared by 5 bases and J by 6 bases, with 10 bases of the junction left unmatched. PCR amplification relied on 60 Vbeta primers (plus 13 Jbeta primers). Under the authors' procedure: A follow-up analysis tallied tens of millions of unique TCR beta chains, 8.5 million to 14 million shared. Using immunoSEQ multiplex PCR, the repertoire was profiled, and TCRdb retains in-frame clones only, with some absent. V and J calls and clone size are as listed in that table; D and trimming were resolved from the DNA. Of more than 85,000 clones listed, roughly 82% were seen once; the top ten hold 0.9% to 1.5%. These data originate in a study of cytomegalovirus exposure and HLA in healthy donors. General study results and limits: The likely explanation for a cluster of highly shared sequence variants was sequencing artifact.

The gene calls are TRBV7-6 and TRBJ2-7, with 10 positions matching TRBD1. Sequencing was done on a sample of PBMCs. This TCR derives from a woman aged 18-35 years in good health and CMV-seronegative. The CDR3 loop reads CASSLNRDRGREQYF. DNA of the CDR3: TGTGCCAGCAGCCTAAACCGGGACAGGGGACGCGAGCAGTACTTC.